The 6 T cell receptor beta chains in this list originate from one sample, sequenced in a study of blood T cell repertoires in COVID-19. Some clones are missing from TCRdb's copy, which holds only in-frame ones; the method was immunoSEQ multiplex PCR. Altogether a few hundred thousand clones are present, roughly 86% being singletons, with the ten largest covering around 0.92%. Specimen: PBMCs or T cells enriched from blood (not recorded which). These receptors all come from a woman younger than 45 who had recovered from COVID-19.

There are a few counts of this clone. The gene calls are TRBV10-2 and TRBJ2-5; D is unresolved. The CDR3 sequence is 13 residues long. Trimming shortened V by 10 bases and J by 2 bases, and 14 bases separated the two germline ends. Per the germline V gene, CDR1 is WSHSY and CDR2 is SAAADI. The CDR3 reads CATAISRQETQYF. In DNA, the CDR3 is TGCGCCACCGCGATATCTAGGCAAGAGACCCAGTACTTC.

The V and J genes are TRBV6-5 and TRBJ2-3; D is unclear. The CDR3 is 15 residues long. Germline V gene sequence: CDR1 MNHEY, CDR2 SVGAGI. With 0 bases removed from V and 1 base from J, the gap between germline ends came to 8 bases. CDR3 DNA sequence: TGTGCCAGCAGTTACTCGACCCTAGGCACAGATACGCAGTATTTT. This sequence encodes CASSYSTLGTDTQYF.

The rearrangement links TRBV6-4 to TRBJ2-3, with D perhaps matching TRBD1 (5 bases). Trimming took off 3 bases at V and 1 base at J, with 11 bases between the two ends. In germline, CDR1 is MRHNA, CDR2 SNTAGT. CDR3 length: 15 residues. The CDR3 loop reads CASSERIGGTDTQYF. The CDR3 coding sequence is TGTGCCAGCAGTGAAAGAATAGGGGGCACAGATACGCAGTATTTT.

This chain joins TRBV9 and TRBJ2-7; 9 bases are shared with TRBD2. From germline, CDR1 is SGDLS and CDR2 YYNGEE. The junction had 12 bases not matched to a gene; V was cut back by 4 bases and J by 4 bases. The CDR3 loop spans 16 amino acids. CDR3 amino acids: CASSRSRNSGRYEQYF. Written as DNA, the CDR3 is TGTGCCAGCAGCCGTTCGAGGAACAGCGGGAGGTACGAGCAGTACTTC.

V and J are TRBV9 and TRBJ2-3; 10 bases are a match to TRBD2. CDR1 SGDLS and CDR2 YYNGEE come from the germline V gene. Trimming at V came to 5 bases and at J to 3 bases, leaving 9 bases not matched to a gene. CDR3 length: 16 residues. The CDR3 DNA follows: TGTGCCAGCAGACCCGGGACTAGCGAGAGGACAGATACGCAGTATTTT. It codes for CASRPGTSERTDTQYF.

The genes are TRBV9 and TRBJ1-2, with D possibly matching TRBD1 (6 bases). Per the germline V gene, CDR1 is SGDLS and CDR2 is YYNGEE. The CDR3 contains 17 residues. The CDR3 coding sequence is TGTTCGGCAGGGGCAACCCAGAGAACGTTACCTAACTATGGCTACACCTTC. This translates into CSAGATQRTLPNYGYTF. Using reference TRBV9 and TRBJ1-2 for the parts outside the CDR3, the full variable domain is DSGVTQTPKHLITATGQRVTLRCSPRSGDLSVYWYQQSLDQGLQFLIQYYNGEERAKGNILERFSAQQFPDLHSELNLSSLELGDSALYFCSAGATQRTLPNYGYTFGSGTRLTVV.